These 21 T cell receptor beta chains were sequenced from one sample in a study of blood T cell repertoires in COVID-19 (dated by TCRdb to the early 2020s). The library was prepared using the immunoSEQ multiplex PCR assay. As stored in TCRdb, this immuneACCESS dataset retains in-frame rearrangements with V and J assigned. A fraction of the clones does not appear; measured against another copy, unresolved V genes explain less than half of the discrepancy, and the remainder lacks a known reason. The sample includes 200,000 or so clones, with around 90% observed a single time. In total, the top ten clones hold 0.75% to 1% of the sample. The source material was peripheral blood. These receptors originate from a man in his sixties with COVID-19, enrolled during active disease.

The V call is TRBV4-2, the J call TRBJ1-1, with D perhaps matching TRBD1 (6 bases). Trimming took 4 bases from V and 2 from J, leaving 14 bases between them. The CDR3 covers 15 residues. CDR1 is LGHNA, CDR2 YNFKEQ, per germline. DNA of the CDR3: TGTGCCAGCAGCCGCGGGGAGGGGGGAAACACTGAAGCTTTCTTT. Residues: CASSRGEGGNTEAFF.

The chain links TRBV30 to TRBJ1-5; unclear D gene. Germline CDR1 GTSNPN, CDR2 SVGIG (reference sequence). V lost 0 bases and J 0 bases, leaving 9 bases between the germline ends. The CDR3 totals 15 residues. For the CDR3, the DNA is TGTGCCTGGAGTGTGGGAGGTGTTAGCAATCAGCCCCAGCATTTT. It encodes CAWSVGGVSNQPQHF.

The chain carries TRBV20-1 and TRBJ2-3; D is uncertain. With 5 bases removed from V and 5 bases from J, the gap between germline ends came to 5 bases. CDR1 is DFQATT, CDR2 SNEGSKA, per germline (reference sequence). This CDR3 spans 10 amino acids. The CDR3 protein is CSAVRDTQYF. In DNA, the CDR3 is TGCAGTGCTGTTCGAGATACGCAGTATTTT.

The rearrangement uses TRBV19 and TRBJ2-6; 8 nucleotides align to TRBD1. Germline V gives CDR1 LNHDA, CDR2 SQIVND (reference sequence). This CDR3 spans 15 amino acids. The trim removed 3 bases at V and 2 bases at J, leaving 0 bases unmatched. The CDR3 coding sequence is TGTGCCAGTAGTATGACAGGGGCTGGGGCCAACGTCCTGACTTTC. Its translation is CASSMTGAGANVLTF.

The chain carries TRBV5-1 and TRBJ2-5; tentatively, D is TRBD1 (6 bases). This CDR3 spans 15 amino acids. Trimming cost V 1 base and J 5 bases, with 15 bases left between them. Germline V gene data show CDR1 as SGHRS and CDR2 as YFSETQ. The CDR3 spells CASSLSGHDRETQYF. CDR3 nucleotides: TGCGCCAGCAGCTTGTCGGGACACGACAGGGAGACCCAGTACTTC.

The chain is built from TRBV2 and TRBJ1-2, with TRBD1 matching 9 bases. This CDR3 is built from 12 residues. The junction had 4 bases not matched to a gene; V was cut back by 6 bases and J by 8 bases. Germline CDR1 and CDR2: SNHLY and FYNNEI. CDR3 DNA sequence: TGTGCCAGCAGGGGGACAGGGCACGGCTACACCTTC. It is translated as CASRGTGHGYTF.

The chain recombines TRBV19 with TRBJ2-7, with TRBD1 matching 10 bases. The CDR3 consists of 14 residues. Germline V gene data show CDR1 as LNHDA and CDR2 as SQIVND (reference sequence). The V segment lost 5 bases and the J segment 7 bases; nucleotides outside the gene matches: 8. In nucleotides, the CDR3 is TGTGCCAGTAGTTCGGCGACAGGGGGCAGTGAGCAGTACTTC. It is translated as CASSSATGGSEQYF.

This chain links TRBV5-1 with TRBJ1-2; D not resolved. V was cut by 7 bases and J by 0 bases, with 16 bases left in between. Germline loops: CDR1 SGHRS, CDR2 YFSETQ. The CDR3 loop spans 15 amino acids. The CDR3 coding sequence is TGCGCCAGCCGGCGGGATGCCGTATCTAACTATGGCTACACCTTC. It encodes CASRRDAVSNYGYTF. Filled out from reference TRBV5-1 and TRBJ1-2, the complete variable domain reads KAGVTQTPRYLIKTRGQQVTLSCSPISGHRSVSWYQQTPGQGLQFLFEYFSETQRNKGNFPGRFSGRQFSNSRSEMNVSTLELGDSALYLCASRRDAVSNYGYTFGSGTRLTVV.

This clone was detected only a few times. V is TRBV28 and J is TRBJ2-4; D may be TRBD1 (6 bases). The CDR3 is 14 residues long. Trimming stripped 2 bases from V and 1 base from J, with 6 bases between. Germline-derived CDR1 and CDR2 are MDHEN and SYDVKM. In DNA, the CDR3 is TGTGCCAGCAGTTTACAGGGGGCCAAAAACATTCAGTACTTC. Amino acids: CASSLQGAKNIQYF.

This clone has a single count. V is TRBV18 and J is TRBJ1-1; D is unclear. The CDR3 length is 17 residues. Per the germline V gene, CDR1 is KGHSH and CDR2 is LQKENI. The germline V and J ends were trimmed by 0 bases and 0 bases, with 14 bases remaining between them. The CDR3, as DNA: TGTGCCAGCTCACCACCGGGCAGTACCTCAATGAACACTGAAGCTTTCTTT. Amino acid sequence: CASSPPGSTSMNTEAFF.

V usage is TRBV28 and J usage is TRBJ1-1; 9 bases match TRBD1. The CDR3 length is 16 residues. Germline V gives CDR1 MDHEN, CDR2 SYDVKM. The V and J ends lost 3 bases and 2 bases, in that order; junction bases with no gene match: 7. CDR3 residues: CASSLGVDRGNTEAFF. The DNA for the CDR3 is TGTGCCAGCAGTTTGGGGGTGGACAGGGGAAACACTGAAGCTTTCTTT. Combining the CDR3 with reference TRBV28 and TRBJ1-1 gives the whole variable domain DVKVTQSSRYLVKRTGEKVFLECVQDMDHENMFWYRQDPGLGLRLIYFSYDVKMKEKGDIPEGYSVSREKKERFSLILESASTNQTSMYLCASSLGVDRGNTEAFFGQGTRLTVV.

This chain links TRBV9 with TRBJ1-2; no definite D call. CDR3 size: 15 residues. V dropped 1 base and J dropped 1 base, with 11 bases sitting between them. Germline V gene sequence: CDR1 SGDLS, CDR2 YYNGEE. As DNA, the CDR3 is TGTGCCAGCAGCGTACTTGTGGAGGGTAACTATGGCTACACCTTC. Its translation is CASSVLVEGNYGYTF.

The chain has TRBV19 and TRBJ1-3, with D possibly matching TRBD1 (6 bases). The CDR3 has 14 amino acids. The V end was cut by 5 bases, the J end by 4 bases, with 12 bases between. Per the germline V gene, CDR1 is LNHDA and CDR2 is SQIVND (reference sequence). CDR3 residues: CASSQDSVGNTIYF. The DNA of the CDR3 is TGTGCCAGTAGTCAGGACAGCGTCGGAAACACCATATATTTT.

The V and J genes are TRBV11-3 and TRBJ2-6, with 9 bases aligning to TRBD1. The V gene's germline CDR1 is SGHNT and CDR2 YENEEA. The V segment lost 4 bases and the J segment 1 base; nucleotides outside the gene matches: 5. The CDR3 spans 17 residues. This CDR3 reads CASSSGQGSSGANVLTF. As DNA, the CDR3 is TGTGCCAGCAGCTCGGGACAGGGCTCGTCTGGGGCCAACGTCCTGACTTTC.

This clone was seen only a few times. The chain employs TRBV25-1 and TRBJ2-2; TRBD1 might be the D (5 bases). The CDR3 contains 14 residues. Trimming left V 5 bases short and J 2 bases short, with 9 bases between. Per the germline V gene, CDR1 is MGHDK and CDR2 is SYGVNS. CDR3 loop: CASSRGTNTGELFF. CDR3 DNA sequence: TGTGCCAGCAGTAGGGGAACTAACACCGGGGAGCTGTTTTTT.

This rearrangement joins TRBV12-5 to TRBJ1-5, with D tentatively TRBD1 (6 bases). This CDR3 region has 16 residues. CDR1 and CDR2 from the germline V gene are LGHNT and FRNRAP. V was pared by 1 base and J by 4 bases, with 14 bases between. Here the CDR3 DNA reads TGTGCTAGTGGTTTGGAAGCGGGACAAGGAAATCAGCCCCAGCATTTT. It yields the protein CASGLEAGQGNQPQHF.

V usage is TRBV15 and J usage is TRBJ2-3, with TRBD1 identical over 10 bases. The germline CDR1 and CDR2 sequences are LNHNV and YYDKDF (reference sequence). This CDR3 is 18 amino acids long. V shed 2 bases, J shed 5 bases, and the junction held 13 bases outside the gene matches. This CDR3 is CATSRPREGQGWLDTQYF. The DNA of the CDR3 is TGTGCCACCAGCAGACCACGCGAGGGACAGGGGTGGCTAGATACGCAGTATTTT.

This chain links TRBV5-6 with TRBJ2-5; D remains ambiguous. V shed 4 bases and J shed 2 bases, with 3 bases lying between them. The CDR3 extends over 11 amino acids. Germline CDR1 and CDR2: SGHDT and YYEEEE. The CDR3 sequence: CASSRQETQYF. CDR3 DNA: TGTGCCAGCAGCCGTCAAGAGACCCAGTACTTC.

Worth noting for this clone: This specimen includes other DNA sequences encoding the same CDR3. The chain is built from TRBV27 and TRBJ2-1; 11 positions match TRBD2. Germline V gene lookup returns CDR1 MNHEY and CDR2 SMNVEV (reference sequence). J was trimmed by 6 bases and V by 2 bases; bases with no gene match: 3. The CDR3 sequence is 15 residues long. The CDR3: CASSLVAGGGNEQFF. The CDR3 coding sequence is TGTGCCAGCAGTTTAGTAGCGGGAGGGGGCAATGAGCAGTTCTTC.

The V call is TRBV9, the J call TRBJ2-1; TRBD2 matches at 13 bases. V gave up 4 bases and J gave up 4 bases; unmatched junction bases: 8. CDR1 and CDR2 (germline): SGDLS, YYNGEE. The CDR3 consists of 17 residues. The CDR3 nucleotides read TGTGCCAGCAGCACCCGGACTAGCGGGGGTTCGTACAATGAGCAGTTCTTC. This encodes CASSTRTSGGSYNEQFF. Full variable domain (outside the CDR3, taken from reference TRBV9 and TRBJ2-1): DSGVTQTPKHLITATGQRVTLRCSPRSGDLSVYWYQQSLDQGLQFLIQYYNGEERAKGNILERFSAQQFPDLHSELNLSSLELGDSALYFCASSTRTSGGSYNEQFFGPGTRLTVL.

The rearrangement links TRBV7-2 to TRBJ2-6; D is uncertain. CDR3 length: 18 amino acids. Germline CDR1 SGHTA, CDR2 FQGNSA. The V end lost 1 base, the J end lost 3 bases, and 16 bases lay between the germline ends. The CDR3 nucleotides read TGTGCCAGCAGCTTAGGTAGTATAGGAGTACTTGGGGCCAACGTCCTGACTTTC. Translation gives CASSLGSIGVLGANVLTF.